These 18 T cell receptor beta chains originate from one sample sequenced in a study of blood T cell repertoires in COVID-19. Data came from immunoSEQ multiplex PCR; TCRdb stores just in-frame clones and leaves some out. The sample shows around 220,000 clones, approximately 80% of them seen only once. Source material: peripheral blood. Receptors were obtained from a woman older than 75 with acute or convalescent COVID-19.

The chain carries TRBV9 and TRBJ2-1, with D tentatively TRBD2 (6 bases). The CDR3 extends over 13 amino acids. Germline CDR1 SGDLS, CDR2 YYNGEE. Trimming cost V 0 bases and J 7 bases, with 8 bases left between them. Here the CDR3 DNA reads TGTGCCAGCAGCGTAGAGGGGAGGAATGAGCAGTTCTTC. Its translation: CASSVEGRNEQFF.

The rearrangement joins TRBV11-3 to TRBJ1-4; a weak D match, TRBD1 (5 bases). With 5 bases removed from V and 5 bases from J, the gap between germline ends came to 6 bases. The CDR3 length is 12 residues. CDR1 is SGHNT and CDR2 is YENEEA in the germline V gene. The CDR3 reads CASSPGNEKLFF. In DNA, the CDR3 is TGTGCCAGCAGCCCAGGGAATGAAAAACTGTTTTTT.

CDR3 protein: CASSQDGGYHGYTF. The CDR3 DNA sequence: TGTGCCAGCAGCCAAGATGGGGGGTACCATGGCTACACCTTC. The chain has TRBV3-1 (or the pseudogene TRBV3-2) and TRBJ1-2; D is possibly TRBD1 (5 bases). CDR3 length equals 14 residues. Germline V gives CDR1 LGHDT, CDR2 YNNKEL (reference sequence). The ends were cut back, 0 bases at V and 6 bases at J, with 11 bases in the middle.

The J gene is TRBJ1-1, the V gene TRBV19; tentatively, D is TRBD1 (5 bases). The CDR3 spans 15 residues. CDR1 and CDR2 from the germline V gene are LNHDA and SQIVND (reference sequence). V was clipped by 6 bases and J by 2 bases, with 16 bases between them. DNA for the CDR3: TGTGCCAGTAGGCCTAAGACAGATTATAACACTGAAGCTTTCTTT. It yields the protein CASRPKTDYNTEAFF.

The chain has TRBV27 and TRBJ2-7, with 10 bases identical to TRBD2. Trimming removed 0 bases from V and 4 bases from J; junction bases left unmatched: 6. Per germline, CDR1 MNHEY and CDR2 SMNVEV (reference sequence). The CDR3 has 16 amino acids. The CDR3 DNA reads TGTGCCAGCAGTTTATCCCAGAGGACTAGCGGTTACGAGCAGTACTTC. It specifies CASSLSQRTSGYEQYF.

The sample holds a few counts of this clone. The rearrangement links TRBV19 to TRBJ1-2; D is unclear. The CDR3 has 14 residues. Germline values: CDR1 LNHDA, CDR2 SQIVND (reference sequence). Trimming stripped 1 base from V and 3 bases from J, with 9 bases between. The CDR3 coding sequence is TGTGCCAGTAGTATAGGCCCGCGGTACTATGGCTACACCTTC. Its translation: CASSIGPRYYGYTF.

This sequence joins TRBV6-2 or TRBV6-3 and TRBJ1-1; 10 positions match TRBD1. The CDR3 spans 17 residues. The germline CDR1 and CDR2 sequences are MNHEY and SVGEGT. The ends lost 0 bases at V and 1 base at J; junction bases unmatched: 5. The CDR3 loop is CASSYSATGGWNTEAFF. The CDR3 coding sequence is TGTGCCAGCAGTTACTCTGCGACAGGGGGCTGGAACACTGAAGCTTTCTTT.

This clone was picked up a small number of times. The chain employs TRBV6-6 and TRBJ1-6, with a weak D call TRBD1 (5 bases). The CDR3 is 17 residues long. The germline V gene encodes CDR1 MNHNY and CDR2 SVGAGI (reference sequence). V gave up 5 bases and J gave up 0 bases, with 14 bases separating them. The CDR3 DNA is TGTGCCAGCAGTCACGGGACTCGGGGCTCCTATAATTCACCCCTCCACTTT. This gives the protein CASSHGTRGSYNSPLHF.

The V gene is TRBV7-9, the J gene TRBJ2-4, with a tentative D call TRBD2 (5 bases). The CDR3 runs 14 residues. Trimming removed 1 base at V and 8 bases at J, with 12 bases between. CDR1 is SEHNR and CDR2 is FQNEAQ in the germline V gene (reference sequence). CDR3 DNA sequence: TGTGCCAGCAGCTTAGAAGGTCCGAGGGACATTCAGTACTTC. This encodes CASSLEGPRDIQYF.

The V and J genes are TRBV28 and TRBJ1-2; 7 bases map to TRBD1. The J segment lost 4 bases and the V segment lost 9 bases, leaving 14 bases of the junction unmatched. Germline V gene sequence: CDR1 MDHEN, CDR2 SYDVKM. This CDR3 contains 15 residues. CDR3 loop: CASTTGTDHIYGYTF. The DNA of the CDR3 is TGTGCCAGTACGACTGGGACAGACCATATCTATGGCTACACCTTC.

The V gene is TRBV5-1, the J gene TRBJ2-7, with 8 bases fitting TRBD1. V trimming: 4 bases; J trimming: 5 bases; junction bases outside the gene matches: 8. Germline V lookup: CDR1 SGHRS, CDR2 YFSETQ. CDR3 size: 14 residues. The CDR3 loop is CASSGTQGANEQYF. CDR3 nucleotide sequence: TGCGCCAGCAGCGGCACCCAGGGGGCCAACGAGCAGTACTTC.

The chain uses TRBV19 and TRBJ1-2, with TRBD1 identical over 8 bases. This CDR3 is 16 amino acids long. The V gene end was trimmed by 3 bases and the J gene end by 6 bases; junction bases not matched to a gene: 12. Per the germline V gene, CDR1 is LNHDA and CDR2 is SQIVND (reference sequence). The CDR3 loop reads CASSINGGRGHDGYTF. In nucleotides, the CDR3 is TGTGCCAGTAGTATTAACGGGGGCAGGGGGCACGATGGCTACACCTTC.

This chain links TRBV4-2 with TRBJ2-3; possibly TRBD2 for D (6 bases). The CDR3 totals 15 residues. Germline V gene lookup returns CDR1 LGHNA and CDR2 YNFKEQ. The V gene lost 0 bases and the J gene lost 9 bases, with 16 bases spanning the gap. The CDR3 spells CASSQERTNLRTQYF. CDR3 in DNA: TGTGCCAGCAGCCAAGAACGGACTAACCTTAGGACGCAGTATTTT.

This clone was seen only a few times. This rearrangement joins TRBV20-1 to TRBJ2-7, with D unresolved. The CDR3 runs 11 residues. The V and J ends lost 0 bases and 5 bases respectively, with 5 bases between them. Germline CDR1 reads DFQATT; CDR2 reads SNEGSKA (reference sequence). The CDR3 is CSARETNEQYF. DNA for the CDR3: TGCAGTGCTAGAGAAACTAACGAGCAGTACTTC.

This clone was recorded once. This sequence joins TRBV3-1 (or the pseudogene TRBV3-2) and TRBJ1-1; a possible D gene is TRBD1 (6 bases). There are 15 residues in the CDR3. Deletions cut 4 bases from V and 5 bases from J, with 17 bases between. Germline-derived CDR1 and CDR2 are LGHDT and YNNKEL (reference sequence). CDR3 region: CASSLGVYQGTEAFF. CDR3 in DNA: TGTGCCAGCAGCCTGGGGGTTTATCAGGGGACTGAAGCTTTCTTT.

The chain employs TRBV28 and TRBJ2-3, with 9 bases fitting TRBD2. V trimming: 4 bases; J trimming: 2 bases; junction bases outside the gene matches: 7. Germline V gene data show CDR1 as MDHEN and CDR2 as SYDVKM. This CDR3 has 16 amino acids. The CDR3 here is CASSWAAGGATDTQYF. DNA for the CDR3: TGTGCCAGCAGTTGGGCGGCGGGAGGGGCCACAGATACGCAGTATTTT.

The CDR3 reads CASSLEAGGWNEQFF. The CDR3 DNA sequence: TGCGCCAGCAGCTTGGAGGCAGGGGGATGGAATGAGCAGTTCTTC. The chain has TRBV5-1 and TRBJ2-1; the match to TRBD1 covers 7 bases. From germline, CDR1 is SGHRS and CDR2 YFSETQ. The CDR3 totals 15 residues. Germline trimming cut 0 bases from V and 7 bases from J; bases unmatched to any gene: 7.

V gene TRBV5-1 combines with J gene TRBJ2-3, with TRBD1 matching over 11 bases. Trimming took 0 bases from V and 4 from J; bases not matched to a gene: 7. The CDR3 loop spans 17 amino acids. Germline lookup yields CDR1 SGHRS and CDR2 YFSETQ. The CDR3 region is CASSLVGQGASSDTQYF. The CDR3 nucleotides are TGCGCCAGCAGCTTGGTAGGACAGGGGGCATCATCAGATACGCAGTATTTT.